This T cell receptor beta chain originates from a study of PD-L1 blockade in urothelial cancer. At the level of the study: Of about 29 patients, some 24 were males with bladder-origin urothelial cancer. Blood-derived samples held a median approximately 140,000 T cells.

Here immunoSEQ multiplex PCR was the method, and the copy in TCRdb shows in-frame clones only, minus some. Of about 48,000 clones in the sample, roughly 80% were seen once. Time point: peripheral blood 6 weeks after treatment start. All patients handed over anywhere from 1 to 8 samples, pretreatment and on-treatment. The TCR originated in a man between 70 and 80 years old with urothelial cancer. The sample here was PBMCs, taken around atezolizumab (anti-PD-L1) treatment.

The chain's CDR3 is CAWSALVAALGDEQFF. In DNA form, the CDR3 reads TGTGCCTGGAGTGCCCTGGTAGCGGCCCTTGGGGATGAGCAGTTCTTC. The chain combines TRBV30 with TRBJ2-1, with a tentative D call TRBD2 (6 bases). The CDR3 loop spans 16 amino acids. Germline loops: CDR1 GTSNPN, CDR2 SVGIG (reference sequence). Between the trimmed V and J ends, which lost 1 base and 8 bases, there was a span of 21 bases. Looking up the rest from reference TRBV30 and TRBJ2-1 gives the full variable domain: SQTIHQWPATLVQPVGSPLSLECTVEGTSNPNLYWYRQAAGRGLQLLFYSVGIGQISSEVPQNLSASRPQDRQFILSSKKLLLSDSGFYLCAWSALVAALGDEQFFGPGTRLTVL.